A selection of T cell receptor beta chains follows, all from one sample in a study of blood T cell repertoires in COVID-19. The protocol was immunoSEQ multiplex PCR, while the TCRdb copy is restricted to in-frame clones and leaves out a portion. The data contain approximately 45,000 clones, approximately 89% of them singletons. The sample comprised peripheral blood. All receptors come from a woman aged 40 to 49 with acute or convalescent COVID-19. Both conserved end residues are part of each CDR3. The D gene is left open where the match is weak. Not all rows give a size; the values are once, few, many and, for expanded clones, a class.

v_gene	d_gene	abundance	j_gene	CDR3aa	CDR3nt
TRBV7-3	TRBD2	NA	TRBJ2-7	CASSLPGLGGGDEQYF	TGTGCCAGCAGCTTGCCGGGACTAGGGGGAGGGGACGAGCAGTACTTC
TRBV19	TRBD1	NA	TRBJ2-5	CASRRTGIQETQYF	TGTGCCAGTAGACGGACAGGGATCCAAGAGACCCAGTACTTC
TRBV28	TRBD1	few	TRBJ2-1	CATEGQASYNEQFF	TGTGCCACAGAGGGACAGGCATCCTACAATGAGCAGTTCTTC
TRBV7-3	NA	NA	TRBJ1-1	CASSLQENTEAFF	TGTGCCAGCAGCTTACAGGAGAACACTGAAGCTTTCTTT
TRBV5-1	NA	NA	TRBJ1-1	CASSLGALNTEAFF	TGCGCCAGCAGCTTGGGAGCGCTGAACACTGAAGCTTTCTTT
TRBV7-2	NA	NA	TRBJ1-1	CASSLVRPRPQTGTEAFF	TGTGCCAGCAGCTTAGTCAGACCACGACCCCAAACAGGGACTGAAGCTTTCTTT
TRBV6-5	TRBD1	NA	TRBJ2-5	CASRATGGETQYF	TGTGCCAGCAGGGCGACAGGGGGAGAGACCCAGTACTTC
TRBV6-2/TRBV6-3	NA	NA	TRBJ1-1	CASSSGGKWNTEAFF	TGTGCCAGCAGTTCCGGGGGTAAGTGGAACACTGAAGCTTTCTTT
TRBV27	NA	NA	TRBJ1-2	CASSLSGAWDGYTF	TGTGCCAGCAGTTTATCGGGGGCCTGGGATGGCTACACCTTC
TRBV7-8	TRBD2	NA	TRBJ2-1	CASSSGLADYNEQFF	TGTGCCAGCAGTTCGGGACTAGCGGACTACAATGAGCAGTTCTTC
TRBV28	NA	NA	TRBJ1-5	CASSFYGIGGVGGNQPQHF	TGTGCCAGCAGTTTCTACGGCATAGGGGGTGTAGGTGGCAATCAGCCCCAGCATTTT
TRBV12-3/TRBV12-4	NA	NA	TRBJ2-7	CATSTYEQYF	TGTGCCACCTCCACTTACGAGCAGTACTTC
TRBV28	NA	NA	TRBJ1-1	CASSLGGGQGNTEAFF	TGTGCCAGCAGTTTAGGGGGGGGCCAGGGGAACACTGAAGCTTTCTTT
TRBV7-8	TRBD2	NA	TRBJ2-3	CASSLAIAGGSTDTQYF	TGTGCCAGCAGCTTAGCCATAGCGGGGGGTAGCACAGATACGCAGTATTTT
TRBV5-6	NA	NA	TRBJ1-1	CASSLAWGVNTEAFF	TGTGCCAGCAGCTTGGCGTGGGGGGTGAACACTGAAGCTTTCTTT
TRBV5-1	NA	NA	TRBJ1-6	CASSRDTDNSPLHF	TGCGCCAGCAGCCGCGATACGGATAATTCACCCCTCCACTTT
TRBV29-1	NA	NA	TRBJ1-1	CSVEDGGRMNTEAFF	TGCAGCGTTGAAGATGGAGGCAGGATGAACACTGAAGCTTTCTTT
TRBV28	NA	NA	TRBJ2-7	CASSELAASYEQYF	TGTGCCAGCAGTGAGCTAGCCGCGTCCTACGAGCAGTACTTC
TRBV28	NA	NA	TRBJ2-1	CASPPTSSVYNEQFF	TGTGCCAGTCCGCCGACGTCTAGCGTCTACAATGAGCAGTTCTTC
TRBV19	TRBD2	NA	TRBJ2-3	CASSRAGYTDTQYF	TGTGCCAGTAGTCGAGCGGGGTACACAGATACGCAGTATTTT
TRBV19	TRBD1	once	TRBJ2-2	CASSTGQGGTGELFF	TGTGCCAGTAGTACGGGACAGGGGGGGACCGGGGAGCTGTTTTTT
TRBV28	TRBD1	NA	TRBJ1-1	CAGTGATNTEAFF	TGTGCCGGTACAGGGGCTACGAACACTGAAGCTTTCTTT
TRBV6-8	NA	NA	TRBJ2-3	CASSLYPGDVVDTQYF	TGTGCCAGCAGTTTATACCCGGGAGACGTCGTAGATACGCAGTATTTT
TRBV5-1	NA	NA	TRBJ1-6	CASSLAGVSNSPLHF	TGCGCCAGCAGCTTGGCCGGAGTCAGCAATTCACCCCTCCACTTT
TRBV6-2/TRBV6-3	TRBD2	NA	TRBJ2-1	CASSRGIAGGLEQFF	TGTGCCAGCAGCCGCGGTATAGCGGGGGGGTTGGAGCAGTTCTTC
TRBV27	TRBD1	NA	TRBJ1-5	CASSSQPYRGTQHF	TGTGCCAGCTCGTCACAACCCTACAGGGGGACCCAGCATTTT
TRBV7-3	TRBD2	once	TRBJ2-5	CASSVGLAGALQETQYF	TGTGCCAGCAGCGTCGGGCTAGCGGGGGCTTTACAAGAGACCCAGTACTTC
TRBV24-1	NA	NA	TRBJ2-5	CATTQGDQETQYF	TGTGCCACCACCCAGGGTGACCAAGAGACCCAGTACTTC
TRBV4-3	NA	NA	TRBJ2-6	CASSQGPQGRINSGANVLTF	TGCGCCAGCAGCCAAGGCCCACAGGGGAGGATCAACTCTGGGGCCAACGTCCTGACTTTC
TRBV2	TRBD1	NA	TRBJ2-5	CASSLDRASETQYF	TGTGCCAGCAGTCTTGACAGGGCGTCGGAGACCCAGTACTTC
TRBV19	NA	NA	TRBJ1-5	CASSILDRSNQPQHF	TGTGCCAGTAGTATCCTGGACAGAAGCAATCAGCCCCAGCATTTT
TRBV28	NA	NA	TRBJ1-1	CASSSRAFNSEAFF	TGTGCCAGCAGTTCCAGGGCGTTTAACTCTGAAGCTTTCTTT
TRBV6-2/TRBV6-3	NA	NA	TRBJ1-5	CASSYSQGRYSNQPQHF	TGTGCCAGCAGTTACTCTCAGGGTCGTTATAGCAATCAGCCCCAGCATTTT
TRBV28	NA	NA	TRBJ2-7	CASSPDRGVGLAISYEQYF	TGTGCCAGCAGTCCGGACAGGGGTGTTGGACTAGCTATCTCCTACGAGCAGTACTTC
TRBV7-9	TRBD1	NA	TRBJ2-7	CASSLVGTGIHEQYF	TGTGCCAGCAGCTTAGTTGGGACAGGGATCCACGAGCAGTACTTC
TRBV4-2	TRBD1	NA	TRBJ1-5	CASSQDIETGRGGSQHF	TGTGCCAGCAGCCAAGATATAGAGACAGGGCGGGGGGGAAGCCAGCATTTT
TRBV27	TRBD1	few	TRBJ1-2	CASSPGNRGDYGYTF	TGTGCCAGCAGTCCGGGCAACAGGGGGGACTATGGCTACACCTTC
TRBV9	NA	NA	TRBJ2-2	CASSVGGTNTGELFF	TGTGCCAGCAGCGTCGGCGGGACGAACACCGGGGAGCTGTTTTTT
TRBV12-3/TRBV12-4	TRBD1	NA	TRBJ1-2	CASSLGQGDGYTF	TGTGCCAGCAGTTTAGGACAGGGGGATGGCTACACCTTC
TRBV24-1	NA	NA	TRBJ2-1	CATSDFEGSSYNEQFF	TGTGCCACCAGTGATTTCGAGGGATCCTCCTACAATGAGCAGTTCTTC
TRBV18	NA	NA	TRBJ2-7	CASSPSRGTSYEQYF	TGTGCCAGCTCACCTTCCAGGGGCACTAGCTACGAGCAGTACTTC
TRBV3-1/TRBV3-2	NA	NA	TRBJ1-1	CASSQGGGNTEAFF	TGTGCCAGCAGCCAGGGGGGAGGGAACACTGAAGCTTTCTTT
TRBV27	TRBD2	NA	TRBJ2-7	CASRGRDGRYEQYF	TGTGCCAGCAGGGGGAGGGACGGACGCTACGAGCAGTACTTC
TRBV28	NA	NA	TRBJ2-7	CASSLRAYEQYF	TGTGCCAGCAGTTTACGGGCCTACGAGCAGTACTTC
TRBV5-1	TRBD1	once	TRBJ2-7	CASIPGGQGIYEQYF	TGCGCCAGTATCCCGGGGGGACAGGGGATCTACGAGCAGTACTTC